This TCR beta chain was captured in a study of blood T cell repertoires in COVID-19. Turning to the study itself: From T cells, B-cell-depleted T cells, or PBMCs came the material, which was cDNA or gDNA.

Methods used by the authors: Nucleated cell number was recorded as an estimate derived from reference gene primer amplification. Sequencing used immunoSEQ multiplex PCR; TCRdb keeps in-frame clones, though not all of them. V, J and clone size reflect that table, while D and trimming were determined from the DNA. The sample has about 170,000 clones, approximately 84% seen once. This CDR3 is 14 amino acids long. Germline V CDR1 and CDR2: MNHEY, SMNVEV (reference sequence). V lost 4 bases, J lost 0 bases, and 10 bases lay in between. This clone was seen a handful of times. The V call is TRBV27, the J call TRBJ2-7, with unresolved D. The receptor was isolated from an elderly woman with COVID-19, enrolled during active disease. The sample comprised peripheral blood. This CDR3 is CASSSRHNSYEQYF. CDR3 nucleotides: TGTGCCAGCAGTTCCAGACATAACTCCTACGAGCAGTACTTC.